Listed below are T cell receptor beta chains from one sample, sequenced in a study of identical twins. TCRdb analysed the 5' RACE reads with MiXCR anew, one entry per CDR3 protein. Of about 460,000 distinct CDR3 sequences detected, over 12% appear once; the ten largest clones hold 0.5% to 0.65%. These data also featured in a second study, about yellow fever vaccine responses in identical twins.

Sequenced material: CD4+ T cells sorted from blood. The origin of the receptors is a young woman in good health. The CDR3 runs from the conserved cysteine through the conserved F or W. D genes are given only for firm matches. Expanded clones are given a class, and other clones once, few, many or no size at all.

clone size	J gene	V gene	D gene	CDR3 protein	CDR3 DNA
NA	TRBJ2-7	TRBV11-2	TRBD2	CASSSPAGGKNEQYF	TGTGCCAGCAGCTCGCCGGCGGGAGGGAAGAACGAGCAGTACTTC
NA	TRBJ1-6	TRBV10-3	NA	CAIRNRALYNSPLHF	TGTGCCATCAGAAACAGGGCGCTCTATAATTCACCCCTCCACTTT
NA	TRBJ2-2	TRBV20-1	TRBD2	CSAYGTSGGRGTGELFF	TGCAGTGCTTACGGGACTAGCGGGGGGCGAGGGACCGGGGAGCTGTTTTTT
few	TRBJ2-2	TRBV7-2	TRBD2	CASYPGGMNTGELFF	TGTGCCAGCTATCCCGGGGGGATGAACACCGGGGAGCTGTTTTTT
NA	TRBJ1-5	TRBV10-3	NA	CATSGDSNQPQHF	TGTGCCACCTCGGGAGATAGCAATCAGCCCCAGCATTTT
NA	TRBJ2-1	TRBV6-1	TRBD1	CASSRGQGAGEQFF	TGTGCCAGCAGTCGAGGACAGGGGGCGGGTGAGCAGTTCTTC
few	TRBJ2-3	TRBV29-1	NA	CSAAMKPTDTQYF	TGCAGCGCTGCTATGAAGCCCACAGATACGCAGTATTTT
NA	TRBJ2-5	TRBV6-1	NA	CASSENRSPAETQYF	TGTGCCAGCAGTGAAAACAGAAGCCCTGCAGAGACCCAGTACTTC
few	TRBJ2-7	TRBV20-1	NA	CSASGGLYEQYF	TGCAGTGCTAGCGGGGGCTTATACGAGCAGTACTTC
many	TRBJ2-2	TRBV12-3/TRBV12-4	TRBD1	CASRRTGANTGELFF	TGTGCCAGCAGGCGGACAGGGGCGAACACCGGGGAGCTGTTTTTT
NA	TRBJ2-1	TRBV6-2/TRBV6-3	NA	CASSYGGFPYNEQFF	TGTGCCAGCAGTTACGGGGGGTTCCCCTACAATGAGCAGTTCTTC
NA	TRBJ2-1	TRBV12-3/TRBV12-4	NA	CASSFSQGIFF	TGTGCCAGCAGTTTCAGCCAGGGAATCTTCTTC
few	TRBJ2-7	TRBV28	NA	CASSLSGITYEQYF	TGTGCCAGCAGTTTAAGTGGGATTACCTACGAGCAGTACTTC
NA	TRBJ2-7	TRBV7-8	TRBD1	CASSQLDRVHEQYF	TGTGCCAGCAGCCAACTAGACAGGGTGCACGAGCAGTACTTC
few	TRBJ2-4	TRBV6-2/TRBV6-3	TRBD2	CASSPAAGLAWGIQYF	TGTGCCAGCAGTCCCGCCGCAGGACTAGCGTGGGGCATTCAGTACTTC
NA	TRBJ2-4	TRBV20-1	NA	CSAIETGAVLKNIQYF	TGCAGTGCTATAGAAACCGGGGCAGTGCTCAAAAACATTCAGTACTTC
few	TRBJ1-6	TRBV20-1	NA	CSARVSGVNSPLHF	TGCAGTGCTAGAGTTTCAGGGGTGAATTCACCCCTCCACTTT
NA	TRBJ2-5	TRBV5-1	NA	CASSLDGDSQETQYF	TGCGCCAGCAGCTTGGACGGGGACTCCCAAGAGACCCAGTACTTC
NA	TRBJ2-3	TRBV2	NA	CASSARGSRADTQYF	TGTGCCAGCAGTGCCAGGGGTTCTAGGGCAGATACGCAGTATTTT
NA	TRBJ1-6	TRBV30	TRBD1	CAWRGQGNSPLHF	TGTGCCTGGAGGGGACAGGGAAATTCACCCCTCCACTTT
NA	TRBJ2-5	TRBV5-1	NA	CASSKGGGETQYF	TGCGCCAGCAGCAAGGGAGGAGGCGAGACCCAGTACTTC
few	TRBJ2-1	TRBV20-1	TRBD2	CSASDPGGREFF	TGCAGTGCTAGCGACCCGGGGGGTAGGGAGTTCTTC
NA	TRBJ1-6	TRBV5-5	NA	CASSFTPSETPLHF	TGTGCCAGCAGCTTTACCCCTTCCGAGACACCCCTCCACTTT
few	TRBJ2-1	TRBV6-4	TRBD2	CASSVSSGGSYNEQFF	TGTGCCAGCAGTGTGTCTAGCGGGGGATCCTACAATGAGCAGTTCTTC
few	TRBJ2-1	TRBV6-4	NA	CASSDLKRNNEQFF	TGTGCCAGCAGTGACCTAAAGCGGAACAATGAGCAGTTCTTC
few	TRBJ2-7	TRBV5-4	TRBD1	CASSRDRGRPHEQYF	TGTGCCAGCAGCCGCGACAGGGGTCGTCCCCACGAGCAGTACTTC
NA	TRBJ2-5	TRBV12-3/TRBV12-4	TRBD2	CASSLSRGGSQETQYF	TGTGCCAGCAGTTTAAGCCGGGGGGGCTCTCAGGAGACCCAGTACTTC
few	TRBJ2-3	TRBV18	TRBD2	CASSPETSGTDTQYF	TGTGCCAGCTCACCCGAAACTAGCGGCACAGATACGCAGTATTTT
few	TRBJ2-7	TRBV11-2	TRBD1	CASSSLDRSSYEQYF	TGTGCCAGCAGCTCTTTGGACAGGAGCTCCTACGAGCAGTACTTC
NA	TRBJ2-6	TRBV7-2	NA	CASSLGLGAGANVLTF	TGTGCCAGCAGCTTAGGGTTGGGAGCTGGGGCCAACGTCCTGACTTTC
NA	TRBJ1-6	TRBV2	NA	CASSEVGYNSPLHF	TGTGCCAGCAGTGAAGTGGGTTATAATTCACCCCTCCACTTT
few	TRBJ2-2	TRBV7-8	TRBD2	CASRGLAGVGAGELFF	TGTGCCAGCAGGGGACTAGCGGGAGTCGGTGCCGGGGAGCTGTTTTTT
few	TRBJ2-2	TRBV4-2	TRBD2	CASSPSGRPANTGELFF	TGTGCCAGCAGCCCTAGCGGGAGGCCGGCGAACACCGGGGAGCTGTTTTTT
NA	TRBJ2-1	TRBV3-1	NA	CASSPLTGTTFRDEQFF	TGTGCCAGCAGCCCCCTAACCGGGACCACCTTTCGCGATGAGCAGTTCTTC
NA	TRBJ2-5	TRBV11-2	NA	CASSLDGLASETQYF	TGTGCCAGCAGCTTAGATGGTCTAGCCTCCGAGACCCAGTACTTC
NA	TRBJ2-5	TRBV9	TRBD2	CASSLRGAGGQETQYF	TGTGCCAGCAGCCTCCGAGGTGCGGGAGGGCAAGAGACCCAGTACTTC
NA	TRBJ2-7	TRBV6-2/TRBV6-3	TRBD2	CASSLGLAGHEQYF	TGTGCCAGCAGCCTAGGACTAGCGGGCCACGAGCAGTACTTC
many	TRBJ2-1	TRBV4-1	TRBD2	CASSQVRFGLAGSYNEQFF	TGCGCCAGCAGCCAGGTTCGATTTGGACTAGCGGGATCCTACAATGAGCAGTTCTTC
NA	TRBJ2-7	TRBV6-1	NA	CASTSIAKGAYEQYF	TGTGCCAGCACCTCAATCGCCAAGGGAGCCTACGAGCAGTACTTC
few	TRBJ1-1	TRBV12-3/TRBV12-4	NA	CASSLMVGEPFEGTEAFF	TGTGCCAGCAGTTTGATGGTAGGGGAGCCCTTTGAGGGTACTGAAGCTTTCTTT
NA	TRBJ1-6	TRBV12-3/TRBV12-4	NA	CASSSSTGDNSPLHF	TGTGCCAGCAGTTCCTCGACAGGAGATAATTCACCCCTCCACTTT
few	TRBJ1-4	TRBV5-5	NA	CASSPRAAGLGEKLFF	TGTGCCAGCAGCCCTCGGGCGGCAGGGCTGGGTGAAAAACTGTTTTTT
many	TRBJ1-1	TRBV3-1	NA	CASSQGPTEAFF	TGTGCCAGCAGCCAAGGGCCCACTGAAGCTTTCTTT
NA	TRBJ2-4	TRBV19	TRBD2	CASKVVAGTSGGANQYF	TGTGCCAGTAAGGTGGTAGCCGGGACTAGCGGGGGGGCAAATCAGTACTTC
many	TRBJ2-1	TRBV11-2	TRBD2	CASKGISGGMPYNEQFF	TGTGCCAGCAAGGGGATTAGCGGGGGGATGCCCTACAATGAGCAGTTCTTC
few	TRBJ1-4	TRBV6-1	TRBD1	CASSTNHGQGGEKLFF	TGTGCCAGCAGTACAAATCATGGACAGGGAGGTGAAAAACTGTTTTTT
few	TRBJ2-4	TRBV28	TRBD1	CASSVSGTGKNIQYF	TGTGCCAGCAGTGTTTCCGGGACAGGGAAAAACATTCAGTACTTC
many	TRBJ2-7	TRBV20-1	TRBD2	CSASHGTTYEQYF	TGCAGTGCTAGCCACGGGACTACATACGAGCAGTACTTC
NA	TRBJ2-7	TRBV4-1	TRBD2	CASSQDRYGTSGLSYEQYF	TGCGCCAGCAGCCAAGATCGATATGGGACTAGCGGTTTATCCTACGAGCAGTACTTC
many	TRBJ2-7	TRBV5-1	NA	CASREGTTEFYEQYF	TGCGCCAGCAGGGAGGGGACAACAGAGTTCTACGAGCAGTACTTC
NA	TRBJ2-1	TRBV5-1	TRBD2	CASSVGTSSYNEQFF	TGCGCCAGCAGCGTAGGGACTAGCTCCTACAATGAGCAGTTCTTC
few	TRBJ2-3	TRBV28	TRBD2	CASQRGSATDTQYF	TGTGCCAGCCAGCGGGGTAGCGCAACAGATACGCAGTATTTT
few	TRBJ2-3	TRBV7-9	TRBD2	CASSVAGGGDTQYF	TGTGCCAGCAGTGTAGCGGGGGGCGGAGATACGCAGTATTTT
few	TRBJ2-7	TRBV11-2	NA	CASSQLMGSESYEQYF	TGTGCCAGCAGCCAATTGATGGGCAGCGAATCCTACGAGCAGTACTTC
few	TRBJ2-2	TRBV30	NA	CAWSVGGTGELFF	TGTGCCTGGAGTGTAGGAGGGACCGGGGAGCTGTTTTTT